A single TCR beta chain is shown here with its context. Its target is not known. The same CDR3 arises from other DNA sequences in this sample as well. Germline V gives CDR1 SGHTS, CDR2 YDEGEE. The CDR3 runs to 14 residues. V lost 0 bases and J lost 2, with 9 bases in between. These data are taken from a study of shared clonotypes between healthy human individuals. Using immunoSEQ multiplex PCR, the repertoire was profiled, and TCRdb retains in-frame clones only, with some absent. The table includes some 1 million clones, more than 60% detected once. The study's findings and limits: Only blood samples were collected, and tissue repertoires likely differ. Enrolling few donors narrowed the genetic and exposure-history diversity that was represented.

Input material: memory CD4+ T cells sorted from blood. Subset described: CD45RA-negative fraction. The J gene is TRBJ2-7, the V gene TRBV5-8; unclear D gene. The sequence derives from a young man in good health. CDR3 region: CASSLAGTAYEQYF. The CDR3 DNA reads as TGTGCCAGCAGCTTGGCTGGCACCGCCTACGAGCAGTACTTC. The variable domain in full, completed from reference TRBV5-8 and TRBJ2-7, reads EAGVTQSPTHLIKTRGQQATLRCSPISGHTSVYWYQQALGLGLQFLLWYDEGEERNRGNFPPRFSGRQFPNYSSELNVNALELEDSALYLCASSLAGTAYEQYFGPGTRLTVT.